This T cell receptor beta chain was documented in a study of blood T cell repertoires in COVID-19. Looking at the study overall: The samples span acute and convalescent COVID-19 from the United States, Italy and Spain.

TCRdb keeps only in-frame clones here, not all; method: immunoSEQ multiplex PCR. The sample consists of about 240,000 clones, 75% to 90% of them appearing once. Germline V gene sequence: CDR1 SGHVS, CDR2 FNYEAQ. V dropped 4 bases and J dropped 7 bases, with 14 bases sitting between them. CDR3 length equals 14 residues. The specimen was peripheral blood. J is TRBJ2-1 and V is TRBV7-6, with D maybe TRBD1 (6 bases). The origin of this receptor is a man aged 55 to 69 who had recovered from COVID-19. The CDR3 DNA follows: TGTGCCAGCAGCTCCAGGGGAACGAAAAATGAGCAGTTCTTC. It translates to CASSSRGTKNEQFF.